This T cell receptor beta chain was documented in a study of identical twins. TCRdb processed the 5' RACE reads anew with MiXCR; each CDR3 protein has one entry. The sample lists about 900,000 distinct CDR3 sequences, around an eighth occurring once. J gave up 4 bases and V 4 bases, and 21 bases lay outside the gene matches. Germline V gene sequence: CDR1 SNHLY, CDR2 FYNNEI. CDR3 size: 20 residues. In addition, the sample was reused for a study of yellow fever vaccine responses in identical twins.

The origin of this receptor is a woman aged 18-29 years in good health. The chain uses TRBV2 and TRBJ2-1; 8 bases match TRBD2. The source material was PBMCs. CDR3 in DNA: TGTGCCAGCAGTGGGCTCCTAGGGCGGGAGGCCCCCCTTTTATACAATGAGCAGTTCTTC. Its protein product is CASSGLLGREAPLLYNEQFF.